The clone carrying this TCR beta chain has just a few counts. What it binds is not known. Individually, cDNA molecules had unique molecular identifiers attached to them. In TCRdb, the 5' RACE reads were re-called with MiXCR into one record per CDR3 protein. The top ten clones hold about 6.7% of a sample with about 92,000 distinct CDR3 sequences, about an eighth of them seen once. The record originates from a study of early T cells in non-severe SARS-CoV-2 infection. Study-wide background: Sequencing used unsorted whole-blood bulk RNA, so chains lack pairing.

V was shortened by 6 bases and J by 9 bases, with 18 bases between the two germline ends. The CDR3 loop spans 14 amino acids. General study results and limits: The matching step, a VDJdb search, favored anti-spike CD8 responses and missed private and CD4 specificities.

The TCR comes from an adult who was a healthcare worker with PCR-confirmed SARS-CoV-2 infection or an uninfected control (not recorded which). The sequenced sample was whole blood. The J gene is TRBJ2-1, the V gene TRBV12-3 or TRBV12-4, with D maybe TRBD1 (6 bases). The DNA of the CDR3 is TGTGCCAGCAGCCGCAATACAGGGCCGAGTGAGCAGTTCTTC. Its translation is CASSRNTGPSEQFF.